This section outlines one T cell receptor beta chain sequence together with its context. This record comes from a study of PD-1 blockade in mismatch repair-deficient tumors. The repertoire was sequenced with immunoSEQ multiplex PCR; TCRdb's copy has only in-frame clones and lacks some. Of 75,000 to 85,000 clones in the sample, over 75% were seen once. Trimming removed 6 bases at V and 3 bases at J, with 14 bases between. The germline gives CDR1 MNHNY, CDR2 SVGAGI (reference sequence). CDR3 length: 15 amino acids. The receptor's source is an adult with mismatch repair-deficient cancer. V and J are TRBV6-6 and TRBJ2-2, with D unclear. The material was peripheral blood, obtained 12 weeks after starting pembrolizumab. The CDR3 spells CASSPSRVDTGELFF. For the CDR3, the DNA is TGTGCCAGCAGCCCGAGCCGAGTGGACACCGGGGAGCTGTTTTTT.